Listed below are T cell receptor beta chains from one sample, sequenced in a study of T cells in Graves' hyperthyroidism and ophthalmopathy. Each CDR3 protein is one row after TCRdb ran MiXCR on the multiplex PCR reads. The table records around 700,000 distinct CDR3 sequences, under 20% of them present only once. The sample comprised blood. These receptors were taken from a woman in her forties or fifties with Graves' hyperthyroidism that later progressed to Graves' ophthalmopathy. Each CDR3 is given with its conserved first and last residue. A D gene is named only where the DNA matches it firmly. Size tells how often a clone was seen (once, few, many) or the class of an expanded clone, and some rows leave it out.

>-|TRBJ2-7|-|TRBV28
CASSQLGSYEQYF
TGTGCCAGCAGTCAGCTTGGTTCCTACGAGCAGTACTTC
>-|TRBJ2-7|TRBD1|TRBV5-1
CASSSTGGVEQYF
TGCGCCAGCAGCTCGACAGGGGGGGTAGAGCAGTACTTC
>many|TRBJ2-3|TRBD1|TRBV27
CASSFLVTEPGTAPSGTDTQYF
TGTGCCAGCAGCTTCCTTGTGACTGAACCCGGGACAGCGCCGAGCGGCACAGATACGCAGTATTTT
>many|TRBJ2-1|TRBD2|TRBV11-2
CASSLATSGGRDEQFF
TGTGCCAGCAGCTTAGCTACTAGCGGGGGGAGGGATGAGCAGTTCTTC
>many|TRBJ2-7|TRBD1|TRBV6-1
CASKGGQGYEQCF
TGTGCCAGCAAGGGCGGACAGGGCTACGAGCAGTGCTTC
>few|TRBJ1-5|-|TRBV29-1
CSVGSGLGQPQHF
TGCAGCGTTGGGTCAGGCCTTGGACAGCCCCAGCATTTT
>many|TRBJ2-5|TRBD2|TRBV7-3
CASSQGLAGGPETQYF
TGTGCCAGCAGCCAGGGACTAGCGGGGGGCCCGGAGACCCAGTACTTC
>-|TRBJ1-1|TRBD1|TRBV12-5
CASGLGQGPRAFF
TGTGCTAGTGGTTTGGGACAGGGTCCGCGAGCTTTCTTT
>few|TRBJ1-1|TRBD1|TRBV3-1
CASSQNLGGGGSEAFF
TGTGCCAGCAGCCAGAATTTAGGAGGGGGCGGCTCTGAAGCTTTCTTT
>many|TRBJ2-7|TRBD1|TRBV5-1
CASRLDGDRAYEQYF
TGCGCCAGCAGATTGGATGGGGACAGAGCCTACGAGCAGTACTTC
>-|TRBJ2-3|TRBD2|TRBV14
CASSQERGVNTDTQYF
TGTGCCAGCAGCCAAGAGCGGGGGGTGAACACAGATACGCAGTATTTT
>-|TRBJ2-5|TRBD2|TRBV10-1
CASSDIAGGQETQYF
TGCGCCAGCAGTGATATAGCGGGGGGCCAAGAGACCCAGTACTTC
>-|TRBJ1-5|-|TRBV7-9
CASSPTGLKQPQHF
TGTGCCAGCAGCCCCACAGGGTTGAAGCAGCCCCAGCATTTT
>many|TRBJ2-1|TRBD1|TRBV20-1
CSARDSDRVEVNEQFF
TGCAGTGCTAGGGATTCAGACAGGGTAGAGGTCAATGAGCAGTTCTTC
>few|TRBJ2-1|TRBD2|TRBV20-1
CSARPGTSGAYNEQFF
TGCAGTGCTAGGCCCGGGACTAGCGGGGCCTACAATGAGCAGTTCTTC
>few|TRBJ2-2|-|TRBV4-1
CASSPSTMNTGELFF
TGCGCCAGCAGCCCCTCCACCATGAACACCGGGGAGCTGTTTTTT
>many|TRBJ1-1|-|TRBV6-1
CASRSDGAVGTEAFF
TGTGCCAGCAGATCTGACGGGGCGGTCGGGACTGAAGCTTTCTTT
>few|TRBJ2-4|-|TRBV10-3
CAISDGLGTLAKNIQYF
TGTGCCATCAGTGACGGGCTGGGGACCTTAGCCAAAAACATTCAGTACTTC